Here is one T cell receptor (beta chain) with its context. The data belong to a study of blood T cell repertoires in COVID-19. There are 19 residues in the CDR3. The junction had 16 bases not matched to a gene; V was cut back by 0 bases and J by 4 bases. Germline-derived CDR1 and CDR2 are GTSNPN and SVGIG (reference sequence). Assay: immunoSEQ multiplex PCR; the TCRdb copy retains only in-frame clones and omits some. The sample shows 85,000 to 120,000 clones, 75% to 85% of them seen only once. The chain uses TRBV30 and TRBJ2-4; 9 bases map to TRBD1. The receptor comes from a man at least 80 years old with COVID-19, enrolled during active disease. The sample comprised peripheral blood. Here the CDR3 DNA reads TGTGCCTGGAGTGTACCATATTCGCGTACGACAGGGGGAAAAAACATTCAGTACTTC. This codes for CAWSVPYSRTTGGKNIQYF.